These T cell receptor beta chains were read from a single sample in a study of Ad26.COV2.S vaccination and SARS-CoV-2 variants. Libraries were prepared by immunoSEQ multiplex PCR; TCRdb keeps only in-frame clonotypes and omits some of them. The table lists under 150,000 clones, 80% to 90% of them singletons. Source: peripheral blood, taken after recovery from COVID-19. These receptors all stem from a human donor who had recovered from COVID-19. CDR3s include the opening cysteine and the closing phenylalanine or tryptophan. A D gene is named only where the DNA matches it firmly. The size entry is marked missing in some rows and otherwise reads once, few, many or a size class.

abundance: .
v_gene: TRBV15
j_gene: TRBJ1-2
d_gene: .
CDR3nt: TGTGCCACCAGCGGAGAGCGAGAAGTAAAGGGGCTCTATGGCTACACCTTC
CDR3aa: CATSGEREVKGLYGYTF

abundance: .
v_gene: TRBV7-8
j_gene: TRBJ2-3
d_gene: .
CDR3nt: TGTGCCAGCAGCTTGGACAGAGAGGGCACAGATACGCAGTATTTT
CDR3aa: CASSLDREGTDTQYF

abundance: .
v_gene: TRBV11-3
j_gene: TRBJ2-3
d_gene: .
CDR3nt: TGTGCCAGCAGCTTAGTTGCAGGGGGGAGCACAGATACGCAGTATTTT
CDR3aa: CASSLVAGGSTDTQYF

abundance: .
v_gene: TRBV19
j_gene: TRBJ1-1
d_gene: TRBD1
CDR3nt: TGTGCCAGTATTGGGGACAGCTCCAACACTGAAGCTTTCTTT
CDR3aa: CASIGDSSNTEAFF

abundance: .
v_gene: TRBV19
j_gene: TRBJ1-5
d_gene: .
CDR3nt: TGTGCCAGTAGTATAGGTTCGGGTTCTAGCAATCAGCCCCAGCATTTT
CDR3aa: CASSIGSGSSNQPQHF

abundance: .
v_gene: TRBV7-6
j_gene: TRBJ2-1
d_gene: .
CDR3nt: TGTGCCAGCAGCCCGACTGCCCAACTAGTCCCGACTGAGCAGTTCTTC
CDR3aa: CASSPTAQLVPTEQFF

abundance: .
v_gene: TRBV5-4
j_gene: TRBJ2-5
d_gene: .
CDR3nt: TGTGCCAGCAGCTTGGCCAGCGGGTCAGAGACCCAGTACTTC
CDR3aa: CASSLASGSETQYF

abundance: .
v_gene: TRBV7-2
j_gene: TRBJ2-5
d_gene: TRBD1
CDR3nt: TGTGCCAGCAGCCCGTGGACAGGGAAGGAGACCCAGTACTTC
CDR3aa: CASSPWTGKETQYF

abundance: .
v_gene: TRBV6-5
j_gene: TRBJ2-2
d_gene: .
CDR3nt: TGTGCCAGCAGCCGGGATCGCCGTACCGGGGAGCTGTTTTTT
CDR3aa: CASSRDRRTGELFF

abundance: .
v_gene: TRBV10-3
j_gene: TRBJ2-1
d_gene: .
CDR3nt: TGTGCCAGTCGCGTCCCCTACAATGAGCAGTTCTTC
CDR3aa: CASRVPYNEQFF

abundance: .
v_gene: TRBV28
j_gene: TRBJ2-3
d_gene: .
CDR3nt: TGTGCCAGCAGTCCTCCGGGACTCGAGCCGGATACGCAGTATTTT
CDR3aa: CASSPPGLEPDTQYF

abundance: .
v_gene: TRBV5-1
j_gene: TRBJ2-3
d_gene: .
CDR3nt: TGCGCCAGCAGCTTGGATGCCGGGGGCCCCACAGATACGCAGTATTTT
CDR3aa: CASSLDAGGPTDTQYF

abundance: .
v_gene: TRBV7-6
j_gene: TRBJ2-2
d_gene: TRBD1
CDR3nt: TGTGCCAGCAGCACCGACCCGGACAGGTCGAACACCGGGGAGCTGTTTTTT
CDR3aa: CASSTDPDRSNTGELFF

abundance: .
v_gene: TRBV29-1
j_gene: TRBJ1-3
d_gene: TRBD1
CDR3nt: TGCAGCGCCTCGACAGGGGCAAGGGGAAACACCATATATTTT
CDR3aa: CSASTGARGNTIYF

abundance: .
v_gene: TRBV28
j_gene: TRBJ1-2
d_gene: .
CDR3nt: TGTGCCAGCAGTTCTGGTGTGTATGGCTACACCTTC
CDR3aa: CASSSGVYGYTF

abundance: .
v_gene: TRBV7-9
j_gene: TRBJ2-1
d_gene: .
CDR3nt: TGTGCCAGCAGCTTTTCCCTGAGCTCCTACAATGAGCAGTTCTTC
CDR3aa: CASSFSLSSYNEQFF

abundance: .
v_gene: TRBV28
j_gene: TRBJ2-7
d_gene: .
CDR3nt: TGTGCCAGCAGCTGGGGGTACGAGCAGTACTTC
CDR3aa: CASSWGYEQYF

abundance: .
v_gene: TRBV7-2
j_gene: TRBJ1-3
d_gene: .
CDR3nt: TGTGCCAGCAGCTCCCGACCGACCAGCTCTGGAAACACCATATATTTT
CDR3aa: CASSSRPTSSGNTIYF

abundance: .
v_gene: TRBV21-1
j_gene: TRBJ1-5
d_gene: .
CDR3nt: TGTGCCAGCAGCCCTACGGGTACAGGCCTGAATCAGCCCCAGCATTTT
CDR3aa: CASSPTGTGLNQPQHF

abundance: .
v_gene: TRBV7-8
j_gene: TRBJ1-1
d_gene: .
CDR3nt: TGTGCCAGCAGCCCCAGGGTAGGCAGGGTGAAATCAGAAGCTTTCTTT
CDR3aa: CASSPRVGRVKSEAFF

abundance: .
v_gene: TRBV24-1
j_gene: TRBJ2-5
d_gene: .
CDR3nt: TGTGCCACCAGTGATGCGCAAAGGGAGACCCAGTACTTC
CDR3aa: CATSDAQRETQYF

abundance: few
v_gene: TRBV19
j_gene: TRBJ1-1
d_gene: .
CDR3nt: TGTGCCAGTAGTATCATGGGCGTGAACACTGAAGCTTTCTTT
CDR3aa: CASSIMGVNTEAFF

abundance: .
v_gene: TRBV3-1/TRBV3-2
j_gene: TRBJ2-1
d_gene: TRBD2
CDR3nt: TGTGCCAGCAGCCAAAGGCGGGGGTCCTACAATGAGCAGTTCTTC
CDR3aa: CASSQRRGSYNEQFF

abundance: .
v_gene: TRBV18
j_gene: TRBJ1-5
d_gene: .
CDR3nt: TGTGCCAGCTCACCCCCAGGGGCAAGGAGCAATCAGCCCCAGCATTTT
CDR3aa: CASSPPGARSNQPQHF

abundance: .
v_gene: TRBV6-5
j_gene: TRBJ1-1
d_gene: .
CDR3nt: TGTGCCAGCAGTTATGGGGGGCATACTGTTGCTGAAGCTTTCTTT
CDR3aa: CASSYGGHTVAEAFF

abundance: .
v_gene: TRBV5-1
j_gene: TRBJ2-5
d_gene: .
CDR3nt: TGCGCCAGCAGCGATCTTCAGGAGACCCAGTACTTC
CDR3aa: CASSDLQETQYF

abundance: .
v_gene: TRBV3-1/TRBV3-2
j_gene: TRBJ1-2
d_gene: TRBD1
CDR3nt: TGTGCCAGCAGGTCACAGGGGGCTAACTATGGCTACACCTTC
CDR3aa: CASRSQGANYGYTF

abundance: .
v_gene: TRBV6-5
j_gene: TRBJ2-6
d_gene: .
CDR3nt: TGTGCCAGCACCGGGGCGGGGACTGGGGCCAACGTCCTGACTTTC
CDR3aa: CASTGAGTGANVLTF

abundance: .
v_gene: TRBV19
j_gene: TRBJ1-2
d_gene: .
CDR3nt: TGTGCCAGTAGTCTTACACCAGGGCTACAGCCTAACTATGGCTACACCTTC
CDR3aa: CASSLTPGLQPNYGYTF

abundance: .
v_gene: TRBV4-2
j_gene: TRBJ1-1
d_gene: TRBD1
CDR3nt: TGTGCCAGCAGCCTAGGGGGCAGGCCCACTGAAGCTTTCTTT
CDR3aa: CASSLGGRPTEAFF

abundance: .
v_gene: TRBV19
j_gene: TRBJ1-1
d_gene: .
CDR3nt: TGTGCCAGTAGTATAATCGTAGGGAACACTGAAGCTTTCTTT
CDR3aa: CASSIIVGNTEAFF

abundance: .
v_gene: TRBV6-5
j_gene: TRBJ1-1
d_gene: .
CDR3nt: TGTGCCAGCAGTTCCCTTCAAAAGGGCAGGGTGTATGAAGCTTTCTTT
CDR3aa: CASSSLQKGRVYEAFF

abundance: .
v_gene: TRBV28
j_gene: TRBJ1-1
d_gene: TRBD1
CDR3nt: TGTGCCAGCAGTTCAACCGGGACAGCGAACACTGAAGCTTTCTTT
CDR3aa: CASSSTGTANTEAFF

abundance: once
v_gene: TRBV19
j_gene: TRBJ1-1
d_gene: .
CDR3nt: TGTGCCAGTAGTATCGTGACGAACACTGAAGCTTTCTTT
CDR3aa: CASSIVTNTEAFF

abundance: .
v_gene: TRBV5-1
j_gene: TRBJ2-7
d_gene: .
CDR3nt: TGCGCCAGCAGCTTACAAGGGAACGAGCAGTACTTC
CDR3aa: CASSLQGNEQYF

abundance: .
v_gene: TRBV19
j_gene: TRBJ1-5
d_gene: TRBD1
CDR3nt: TGTGCCAGTAGAGGACAGGGGTGGCAGCCCCAGCATTTT
CDR3aa: CASRGQGWQPQHF

abundance: few
v_gene: TRBV7-9
j_gene: TRBJ2-7
d_gene: .
CDR3nt: TGTGCCAGCAGCCTCGACATCTACGAGCAGTACTTC
CDR3aa: CASSLDIYEQYF

abundance: .
v_gene: TRBV4-1
j_gene: TRBJ2-1
d_gene: TRBD2
CDR3nt: TGCGCCAGCAGCCAAGTGGGACTAGCCGACTACAATGAGCAGTTCTTC
CDR3aa: CASSQVGLADYNEQFF

abundance: .
v_gene: TRBV29-1
j_gene: TRBJ1-1
d_gene: .
CDR3nt: TGCAGCGTTGGGTTATTGGACGCAGCAACCGAAGCTTTCTTT
CDR3aa: CSVGLLDAATEAFF

abundance: .
v_gene: TRBV2
j_gene: TRBJ2-3
d_gene: .
CDR3nt: TGTGCCAGCAGTGGCGAAGCGACCCTGAGCACAGATACGCAGTATTTT
CDR3aa: CASSGEATLSTDTQYF